A selection of T cell receptor beta chains follows, all from one sample in a study of T cells after yellow fever vaccination. TCRdb re-derived calls from the 5' RACE reads in MiXCR, one entry per CDR3 protein. The sample contains about 240,000 distinct CDR3 sequences, 6.9% of which appear only once. The source material was CD4+ T cells sorted from PBMCs, sampled 15 days after the yellow fever booster vaccination. These receptors were taken from a man aged 25-40 years who received the YFV17D yellow fever vaccine. Each CDR3 is given with its conserved first and last residue. A D gene is named only where the DNA matches it firmly. Size is stated for part of the rows, as once, few or many counts, or as a class when the clone is expanded.

clone_size	v_call	j_call	d_call	cdr3_aa	cdr3_nt
many	TRBV7-2	TRBJ2-7	NA	CASSSDGFYEQYF	TGTGCCAGCAGCTCGGACGGATTCTACGAGCAGTACTTC
NA	TRBV27	TRBJ1-2	NA	CASKPLGGIYGYTF	TGTGCCAGCAAGCCATTGGGGGGGATCTATGGCTACACCTTC
few	TRBV18	TRBJ2-5	TRBD1	CASSRDRDSWVETQYF	TGTGCCAGCTCACGTGACCGGGACAGCTGGGTCGAGACCCAGTACTTC
few	TRBV6-1	TRBJ1-2	TRBD1	CASSESDRGFYGYTF	TGTGCCAGCAGTGAATCTGACAGGGGGTTCTATGGCTACACCTTC
few	TRBV5-1	TRBJ2-3	TRBD1	CASRTGGSSTDTQYF	TGCGCCAGCAGAACAGGGGGCTCTAGCACAGATACGCAGTATTTT
many	TRBV7-9	TRBJ2-2	TRBD2	CAIDIIAGRSTGELFF	TGTGCCATCGATATAATAGCGGGACGTAGCACCGGGGAGCTGTTTTTT
many	TRBV5-5	TRBJ1-1	TRBD1	CASSGTGISAFF	TGTGCCAGCAGCGGGACAGGGATCAGTGCTTTCTTT
NA	TRBV20-1	TRBJ2-1	NA	CSAARGPRYNEQFF	TGCAGTGCTGCGCGGGGCCCCCGATACAATGAGCAGTTCTTC
NA	TRBV19	TRBJ1-6	TRBD1	CASRTGTENNSPLHF	TGTGCCAGTAGAACCGGGACAGAGAATAATTCACCCCTCCACTTT
NA	TRBV30	TRBJ2-7	NA	CACRPGAPYEQYF	TGTGCCTGCCGCCCCGGAGCGCCCTACGAGCAGTACTTC
few	TRBV18	TRBJ1-2	NA	CASSPAPDGGYTF	TGTGCCAGCTCACCAGCCCCGGATGGGGGCTACACCTTC
many	TRBV5-1	TRBJ2-7	TRBD1	CASSLADRERGYEQYF	TGCGCCAGCAGCTTGGCCGACAGGGAAAGGGGCTACGAGCAGTACTTC
few	TRBV20-1	TRBJ1-4	NA	CSARGVVPGEKLFF	TGCAGTGCTAGAGGGGTTGTACCCGGGGAAAAACTGTTTTTT
many	TRBV29-1	TRBJ2-5	NA	CSVGVGFQETQYF	TGCAGCGTTGGAGTGGGATTCCAAGAGACCCAGTACTTC
many	TRBV10-3	TRBJ2-7	NA	CAISEVNREPYEQYF	TGTGCCATCAGTGAGGTCAACAGGGAACCCTACGAGCAGTACTTC
many	TRBV28	TRBJ1-3	NA	CASSPPRSGNTIYF	TGTGCCAGCAGTCCCCCCCGCTCTGGAAACACCATATATTTT
few	TRBV29-1	TRBJ2-5	NA	CSVDRRTQHAHF	TGCAGCGTTGATCGCAGGACTCAACACGCCCACTTC
few	TRBV5-6	TRBJ2-5	TRBD1	CASSADRVAQYF	TGTGCCAGCAGCGCGGACAGGGTCGCCCAGTACTTC
NA	TRBV6-1	TRBJ1-4	TRBD1	CASRTGQVEKLFF	TGTGCCAGCAGAACGGGACAGGTTGAAAAACTGTTTTTT
NA	TRBV29-1	TRBJ1-1	NA	CSVRFRGALNTEAFF	TGCAGCGTTCGCTTCCGCGGGGCTCTGAACACTGAAGCTTTCTTT
many	TRBV7-2	TRBJ2-7	NA	CASNRGSSAYEQYF	TGTGCCAGCAACCGCGGGTCCTCCGCCTACGAGCAGTACTTC
many	TRBV27	TRBJ2-7	NA	CASSLGKRVSSYEQYF	TGTGCCAGCAGTTTAGGGAAGAGGGTCAGCTCCTACGAGCAGTACTTC
many	TRBV5-4	TRBJ1-2	NA	CASTAPGTPSNVMSYTF	TGTGCCAGCACCGCCCCCGGGACACCATCCAATGTTATGAGCTACACCTTC
few	TRBV6-1	TRBJ1-6	NA	CASRPRGGNNSPLHF	TGTGCCAGCAGGCCCCGAGGAGGGAATAATTCACCCCTCCACTTT
many	TRBV5-1	TRBJ2-5	TRBD2	CASSSSGSETQYF	TGCGCCAGCAGCTCCAGCGGGAGTGAGACCCAGTACTTC
NA	TRBV6-5	TRBJ2-7	NA	CASIYGPTGSYEQYF	TGTGCCAGCATCTATGGTCCGACAGGATCCTACGAGCAGTACTTC
few	TRBV6-2/TRBV6-3	TRBJ1-5	NA	CASSYSLTSNQPQHF	TGTGCCAGCAGTTACTCGTTAACGAGCAATCAGCCCCAGCATTTT
many	TRBV20-1	TRBJ2-1	TRBD2	CSASPLMLAGHNEQFF	TGCAGTGCTAGTCCCCTCATGCTAGCGGGGCACAATGAGCAGTTCTTC
few	TRBV10-2	TRBJ2-7	TRBD2	CASSGSGRASYEQYF	TGCGCCAGCAGTGGTAGCGGGAGGGCCTCCTACGAGCAGTACTTC
NA	TRBV20-1	TRBJ2-3	NA	CSARDASRSPDTQYF	TGCAGTGCTAGAGATGCGAGTAGAAGCCCAGATACGCAGTATTTT
many	TRBV28	TRBJ2-7	NA	CASSLVSGQPPYEQYF	TGTGCCAGCAGTTTAGTCAGCGGGCAGCCACCTTACGAGCAGTACTTC
NA	TRBV19	TRBJ2-1	TRBD2	CASSRGGIAGAYEQFF	TGTGCCAGTAGTCGAGGTGGGATAGCGGGAGCTTATGAGCAGTTCTTC
few	TRBV5-1	TRBJ2-5	NA	CASSLEAGAEQTQYF	TGCGCCAGCAGCTTGGAGGCCGGGGCGGAACAGACCCAGTACTTC
few	TRBV20-1	TRBJ2-7	NA	CSPTGGGLEQYF	TGCAGTCCAACAGGGGGGGGTCTCGAGCAGTACTTC
few	TRBV20-1	TRBJ1-2	NA	CSAGIYGYTF	TGCAGTGCTGGGATTTATGGCTACACCTTC
many	TRBV7-2	TRBJ2-1	NA	CASSLAPSVLYNEQFF	TGTGCCAGCAGCTTAGCGCCTAGCGTGCTCTACAATGAGCAGTTCTTC
few	TRBV7-2	TRBJ2-3	NA	CASRHGTAPDTQYF	TGTGCCAGCAGGCATGGGACTGCACCCGATACGCAGTATTTT
NA	TRBV5-1	TRBJ2-3	TRBD2	CASGTSPPRGTQYF	TGCGCCAGCGGGACTAGTCCCCCGAGGGGCACGCAGTATTTT
NA	TRBV11-2	TRBJ2-6	NA	CASSFSPRIGANVLTF	TGTGCCAGCAGCTTTAGCCCCCGTATTGGGGCCAACGTCCTGACTTTC
many	TRBV7-6	TRBJ1-1	NA	CASSLGSDTEAFF	TGTGCCAGCAGCTTAGGTTCGGACACTGAAGCTTTCTTT